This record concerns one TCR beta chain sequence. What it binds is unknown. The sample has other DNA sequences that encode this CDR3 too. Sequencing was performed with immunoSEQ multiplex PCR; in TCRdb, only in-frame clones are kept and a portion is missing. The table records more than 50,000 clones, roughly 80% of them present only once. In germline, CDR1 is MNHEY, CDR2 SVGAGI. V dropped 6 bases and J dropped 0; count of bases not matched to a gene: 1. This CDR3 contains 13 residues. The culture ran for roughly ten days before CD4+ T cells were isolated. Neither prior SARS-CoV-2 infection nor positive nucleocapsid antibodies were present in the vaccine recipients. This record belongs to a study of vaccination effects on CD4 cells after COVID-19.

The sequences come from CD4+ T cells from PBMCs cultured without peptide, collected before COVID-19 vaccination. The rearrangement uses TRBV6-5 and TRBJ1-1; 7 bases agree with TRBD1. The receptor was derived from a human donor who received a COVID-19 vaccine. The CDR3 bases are TGTGCCAGCAGGACAGGGTTGAACACTGAAGCTTTCTTT. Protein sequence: CASRTGLNTEAFF.